Included here is one T cell receptor (beta chain) sequence, with context. This sample was taken from a study of blood T cell repertoires in COVID-19. Background on the study: The United States, Italy and Spain provided the acute and convalescent COVID-19 samples. The analysed material was cDNA or gDNA that came from T cells, B-cell-depleted T cells, or PBMCs.

Original analysis: Reference gene primers were amplified, and this amplification served to estimate nucleated cell counts. Data came from immunoSEQ multiplex PCR; TCRdb stores just in-frame clones and leaves some out. V, J and clone size derive from that table, while D and trimming were established from the DNA sequence. This table has approximately 61,000 clones, 60% to 85% appearing once. Input material: peripheral blood. This clonotype was sampled from a human donor in a cohort sampled during active COVID-19.

CDR3 nucleotides: TGTGCCAGCACCGAAAGCGGGAGGAGGGGAGATACGCAGTATTTT. It yields the protein CASTESGRRGDTQYF. V is TRBV3-1 (or the pseudogene TRBV3-2) and J is TRBJ2-3, with 9 bases matching TRBD2. This CDR3 is built from 15 residues. J gave up 5 bases and V 7 bases, and 10 bases lay outside the gene matches. Germline V gene lookup returns CDR1 LGHDT and CDR2 YNNKEL (reference sequence).